Following are 27 T cell receptor beta chains from one sample sequenced in a study of blood T cell repertoires in COVID-19. Only in-frame clones appear in the TCRdb table, and some are missing; sequencing was by immunoSEQ multiplex PCR. Of some 420,000 clones listed, roughly nine tenths were seen once; the top ten hold 1% to 1.3%. Sequencing used PBMCs or T cells enriched from blood (not recorded which). These receptors came from a man aged 25 to 40 who had recovered from COVID-19.

The chain employs TRBV9 and TRBJ2-7; D not certain. Trimming stripped 0 bases from V and 5 bases from J, with 12 bases between. This CDR3 comprises 14 residues. The germline gives CDR1 SGDLS, CDR2 YYNGEE. The CDR3 region is CASSVAPLMNEQYF. CDR3 sequence (DNA): TGTGCCAGCAGCGTAGCACCACTGATGAACGAGCAGTACTTC.

The chain recombines TRBV5-6 with TRBJ2-2, with 12 bases lining up with TRBD2. Germline loops: CDR1 SGHDT, CDR2 YYEEEE. J lost 4 bases, V lost 4 bases, and 2 bases had no gene match. This CDR3 is built from 15 residues. CDR3 region: CASSPSGRATGELFF. Here the CDR3 DNA reads TGTGCCAGCAGCCCTAGCGGGAGGGCCACCGGGGAGCTGTTTTTT.

The chain recombines TRBV6-2 or TRBV6-3 with TRBJ2-1; tentatively, D is TRBD2 (6 bases). The CDR3 spans 17 residues. Germline V gene lookup returns CDR1 MNHEY and CDR2 SVGEGT. The V end was cut by 2 bases, the J end by 2 bases, with 16 bases between. The CDR3 DNA follows: TGTGCCAGCAGTTACCCCAGCGGGTGGGGCCCCTACAATGAGCAGTTCTTC. Amino acids: CASSYPSGWGPYNEQFF.

The genes are TRBV5-8 and TRBJ2-1; possibly TRBD2 for D (5 bases). The length of the CDR3 is 15 residues. CDR1 SGHTS and CDR2 YDEGEE come from the germline V gene. Between the trimmed V and J ends, which lost 0 bases and 6 bases, there was a span of 13 bases. The CDR3 coding sequence is TGTGCCAGCAGCTTGGGGCTAGCAGATTTCAATGAGCAGTTCTTC. Protein: CASSLGLADFNEQFF.

This clone was recorded a few times. The rearrangement uses TRBV7-9 and TRBJ2-2; D remains unclear. The CDR3 contains 17 residues. CDR1 is SEHNR, CDR2 FQNEAQ, per germline (reference sequence). V was trimmed by 5 bases and J by 4 bases, leaving 20 bases between them. In nucleotides, the CDR3 is TGTGCCAGCAGCAAATCTGCGGCATCGGCGAGCACCGGGGAGCTGTTTTTT. Its protein product is CASSKSAASASTGELFF. Together with reference TRBV7-9 and TRBJ2-2, the CDR3 gives the full variable domain: DTGVSQNPRHKITKRGQNVTFRCDPISEHNRLYWYRQTLGQGPEFLTYFQNEAQLEKSRLLSDRFSAERPKGSFSTLEIQRTEQGDSAMYLCASSKSAASASTGELFFGEGSRLTVL.

This clone appeared a single time. V and J are TRBV9 and TRBJ2-5, with no clear D. Trimming pared 3 bases from V and 12 bases from J, leaving 12 bases between. The length of the CDR3 is 11 residues. In germline, CDR1 is SGDLS, CDR2 YYNGEE. In nucleotides, the CDR3 is TGTGCCAGCAGCGCCCACACCCAGAAGTACTTC. As protein: CASSAHTQKYF.

For the CDR3, the DNA is TGTGCCATCAGTGAGTTGACAGGGACCTACGGCTACACCTTC. Translated: CAISELTGTYGYTF. This chain links TRBV10-3 with TRBJ1-2; 7 bases are a match to TRBD1. V was clipped by 1 base and J by 8 bases; unmatched bases: 7. The CDR3 contains 14 residues. From germline, CDR1 is ENHRY and CDR2 SYGVKD.

V is TRBV5-1 and J is TRBJ1-1, with TRBD1 matching over 10 bases. V gave up 2 bases and J gave up 1 base; unmatched junction bases: 5. This CDR3 contains 16 residues. The germline V gene encodes CDR1 SGHRS and CDR2 YFSETQ. CDR3 DNA sequence: TGCGCCAGCAGCTTAACCGGGACAGGGGCGAACACTGAAGCTTTCTTT. Translation gives CASSLTGTGANTEAFF.

CDR3 coding DNA: TGCGCCAGCAGCCAAGATGCTCGCGCCCCCGAGCAGTACTTC. Its protein product is CASSQDARAPEQYF. The chain uses TRBV4-1 and TRBJ2-7; D is unclear. V gave up 0 bases and J gave up 6 bases, with 12 bases separating them. CDR3 length equals 14 residues. CDR1 and CDR2 from the germline V gene are MGHRA and YSYEKL.

The genes are TRBV30 and TRBJ1-1; the D gene is possibly TRBD1 (5 bases). The germline gives CDR1 GTSNPN, CDR2 SVGIG (reference sequence). This CDR3 has 13 residues. Deletions cut 2 bases from V and 3 bases from J, with 10 bases between. CDR3 in amino acids: CAWSLQGYTEAFF. CDR3 DNA sequence: TGTGCCTGGAGTTTGCAGGGATACACTGAAGCTTTCTTT.

V is TRBV2 and J is TRBJ2-5, with D hard to call. Germline-derived CDR1 and CDR2 are SNHLY and FYNNEI. Trimming stripped 5 bases from V and 1 base from J, with 2 bases between. The length of the CDR3 is 11 residues. The CDR3 sequence: CASSLQETQYF. CDR3 coding DNA: TGTGCCAGCAGTCTCCAAGAGACCCAGTACTTC.

The chain links TRBV6-4 to TRBJ1-2; 9 positions match TRBD1. The V segment lost 8 bases and the J segment 4 bases; nucleotides outside the gene matches: 8. Germline loops: CDR1 MRHNA, CDR2 SNTAGT. The CDR3 is made up of 14 amino acids. CDR3 DNA: TGTGCCAGCTATACAGGGGGCTGGGGCTATGGCTACACCTTC. Protein product: CASYTGGWGYGYTF.

J is TRBJ2-1 and V is TRBV19; 8 bases agree with TRBD1. The CDR3 contains 12 residues. J was trimmed by 10 bases and V by 10 bases; bases with no gene match: 9. The germline CDR1 and CDR2 sequences are LNHDA and SQIVND (reference sequence). The CDR3 sequence is CATRDRKNEQFF. Here the CDR3 DNA reads TGTGCCACCCGGGACAGGAAAAACGAGCAGTTCTTC. The full variable domain, with the rest looked up from reference TRBV19 and TRBJ2-1, is DGGITQSPKYLFRKEGQNVTLSCEQNLNHDAMYWYRQDPGQGLRLIYYSQIVNDFQKGDIAEGYSVSREKKESFPLTVTSAQKNPTAFYLCATRDRKNEQFFGPGTRLTVL.

The chain combines TRBV9 with TRBJ2-6, with a weak D call TRBD2 (6 bases). This CDR3 contains 18 residues. CDR1 is SGDLS, CDR2 YYNGEE, per germline. Trimming left V 0 bases short and J 0 bases short, with 13 bases between. This CDR3 reads CASSVEWLADSGANVLTF. The CDR3 DNA is TGTGCCAGCAGCGTAGAATGGTTAGCGGACTCTGGGGCCAACGTCCTGACTTTC.

This clone was picked up one time. This sequence joins TRBV7-9 and TRBJ2-2; D might be TRBD1 (5 bases). The CDR3 is 14 residues long. V lost 10 bases and J lost 3, with 15 bases in between. Germline V CDR1 and CDR2: SEHNR, FQNEAQ (reference sequence). The CDR3 here is CATSRVSDTGELFF. In nucleotides, the CDR3 is TGTGCCACCTCCAGGGTATCTGACACCGGGGAGCTGTTTTTT.

The rearrangement links TRBV7-3 to TRBJ1-3, with a weak D call TRBD1 (6 bases). This CDR3 comprises 13 residues. Trimming removed 8 bases at V and 4 bases at J, with 12 bases between. Germline-derived CDR1 and CDR2 are SGHTA and FQGTGA. This CDR3 is CASGPGAGNTIYF. Written as DNA, the CDR3 is TGTGCCAGCGGGCCAGGGGCGGGAAACACCATATATTTT.

The chain uses TRBV5-1 and TRBJ2-2; TRBD2 aligns across 8 bases. Germline values: CDR1 SGHRS, CDR2 YFSETQ. The CDR3 runs to 14 residues. V lost 4 bases to trimming and J lost 4 bases; unmatched junction nucleotides: 3. DNA for the CDR3: TGCGCCAGCAGCCCCCGGGGGGGCACCGGGGAGCTGTTTTTT. It encodes CASSPRGGTGELFF. Based on the CDR3 plus reference TRBV5-1 and TRBJ2-2, the full variable domain is KAGVTQTPRYLIKTRGQQVTLSCSPISGHRSVSWYQQTPGQGLQFLFEYFSETQRNKGNFPGRFSGRQFSNSRSEMNVSTLELGDSALYLCASSPRGGTGELFFGEGSRLTVL.

The chain is built from TRBV5-1 and TRBJ2-7; 10 bases are a match to TRBD2. The trim removed 4 bases at V and 3 bases at J, leaving 10 bases unmatched. This CDR3 has 16 amino acids. Germline V lookup: CDR1 SGHRS, CDR2 YFSETQ. The CDR3 is CASSPTLAGYSYEQYF. Here the CDR3 DNA reads TGCGCCAGCAGCCCGACACTAGCGGGGTATAGCTACGAGCAGTACTTC. Complete variable domain (other parts from reference TRBV5-1 and TRBJ2-7): KAGVTQTPRYLIKTRGQQVTLSCSPISGHRSVSWYQQTPGQGLQFLFEYFSETQRNKGNFPGRFSGRQFSNSRSEMNVSTLELGDSALYLCASSPTLAGYSYEQYFGPGTRLTVT.

The V call is TRBV5-1, the J call TRBJ1-6; D might be TRBD1 (6 bases). The ends were cut back, 4 bases at V and 7 bases at J, with 15 bases in the middle. Germline V gene data show CDR1 as SGHRS and CDR2 as YFSETQ. The CDR3 totals 15 residues. The CDR3 here is CASSQTGTRNSPLHF. The DNA of the CDR3 is TGCGCCAGCAGCCAAACCGGGACAAGAAATTCACCCCTCCACTTT.

The chain couples TRBV3-1 (or the pseudogene TRBV3-2) to TRBJ1-5, with D perhaps TRBD1 (6 bases). Between the trimmed V and J ends, which lost 5 bases and 7 bases, there was a span of 15 bases. Germline V lookup: CDR1 LGHDT, CDR2 YNNKEL (reference sequence). The CDR3 has 14 residues. The CDR3 sequence is CASSSGGGRQPQHF. DNA of the CDR3: TGTGCCAGCAGCTCCGGGGGGGGCAGGCAGCCCCAGCATTTT.

This CDR3 reads CASSPPPGPGQETQYF. The CDR3 DNA sequence: TGTGCCAGCAGTCCCCCTCCCGGCCCGGGGCAAGAGACCCAGTACTTC. This chain joins TRBV28 and TRBJ2-5; D possibly corresponds to TRBD2 (5 bases). Germline V gene lookup returns CDR1 MDHEN and CDR2 SYDVKM. Trimming stripped 5 bases from V and 2 bases from J, with 18 bases between. The length of the CDR3 is 16 residues.

This chain links TRBV30 with TRBJ1-4, with 7 bases fitting TRBD1. This CDR3 contains 16 residues. V shed 2 bases and J 7 bases; nucleotides not matched to a gene: 13. Germline lookup yields CDR1 GTSNPN and CDR2 SVGIG (reference sequence). CDR3 sequence: CAWSLTGNLRGEKLFF. CDR3 nucleotides: TGTGCCTGGAGTCTGACAGGGAACTTACGGGGTGAAAAACTGTTTTTT.

The V and J genes are TRBV3-1 (or the pseudogene TRBV3-2) and TRBJ1-2; D perhaps matches TRBD1 (5 bases). The CDR3 is 14 residues long. Germline values: CDR1 LGHDT, CDR2 YNNKEL (reference sequence). Trimming removed 3 bases at V and 7 bases at J, with 15 bases between. This CDR3 reads CASSHQWGGGGYTF. In DNA form, the CDR3 reads TGTGCCAGCAGCCACCAATGGGGGGGTGGTGGCTACACCTTC.

This chain connects TRBV30 to TRBJ1-2; possible D gene TRBD1, 6 bases. The V end lost 2 bases, the J end lost 4 bases, and 11 bases lay between the germline ends. The CDR3 covers 13 residues. Germline V gene sequence: CDR1 GTSNPN, CDR2 SVGIG (reference sequence). The CDR3 loop is CAWSRTGLYGYTF. The CDR3 region has the DNA TGTGCCTGGAGTAGAACAGGGCTCTATGGCTACACCTTC.

This chain uses TRBV28 with TRBJ2-7; 7 nucleotides match TRBD1. CDR1 MDHEN and CDR2 SYDVKM come from the germline V gene. CDR3 length: 14 residues. The junction had 7 bases not matched to a gene; V was cut back by 6 bases and J by 2 bases. CDR3 in amino acids: CASRTLGTAYEQYF. CDR3 sequence (DNA): TGTGCCAGCAGGACATTAGGGACAGCCTACGAGCAGTACTTC.

The chain is built from TRBV3-1 (or the pseudogene TRBV3-2) and TRBJ2-1, with 7 bases aligning to TRBD2. Trimming at V came to 0 bases and at J to 3 bases, leaving 5 bases not matched to a gene. This CDR3 has 16 amino acids. CDR1 and CDR2 from the germline V gene are LGHDT and YNNKEL (reference sequence). In DNA, the CDR3 is TGTGCCAGCAGCCAAGATCGGCGGGACTACTACAATGAGCAGTTCTTC. Translating gives CASSQDRRDYYNEQFF.

The rearrangement joins TRBV7-2 to TRBJ2-5; 9 bases map to TRBD2. Germline CDR1 is SGHTA and CDR2 is FQGNSA. The V and J ends lost 4 bases and 4 bases, in that order; junction bases with no gene match: 10. This CDR3 region has 16 residues. This CDR3 is CASSSSFSGRVETQYF. CDR3 nucleotide sequence: TGTGCCAGCAGCTCCAGCTTTAGCGGGAGAGTAGAGACCCAGTACTTC.